One sample yielded the 21 T cell receptor beta chains listed below, sequenced in a study of cytomegalovirus exposure and HLA in healthy donors. The PCR made use of 60 Vbeta and 13 Jbeta primers. The assay was immunoSEQ multiplex PCR, and TCRdb's table has in-frame clones only and misses some. Of tens of thousands of clones in the sample, 75% to 85% are singletons; the top ten hold approximately 20%. Sequenced: PBMCs. These receptors all stem from a man between 70 and 80 years old in good health and CMV-seropositive.

The V and J genes are TRBV9 and TRBJ1-2; D unresolved. This CDR3 has 13 residues. Germline assignment: CDR1 SGDLS and CDR2 YYNGEE. V was trimmed by 4 bases and J by 4 bases, leaving 11 bases between them. This CDR3 is CASSSHNTYGYTF. The CDR3 region has the DNA TGTGCCAGCAGCTCCCACAACACCTATGGCTACACCTTC.

The chain carries TRBV11-1 and TRBJ2-7; D remains ambiguous. The CDR3 is 14 amino acids. Germline loops: CDR1 SGHAT, CDR2 FQDESV (reference sequence). Trimming pared 1 base from V and 0 bases from J, leaving 7 bases between. CDR3 sequence (DNA): TGTGCCAGCAGCTTAGGTCCCGGCTCCTACGAGCAGTACTTC. This gives the protein CASSLGPGSYEQYF.

V gene TRBV2 combines with J gene TRBJ1-1; D is perhaps TRBD1 (5 bases). Germline CDR1 is SNHLY and CDR2 is FYNNEI. Trimming removed 2 bases at V and 0 bases at J, with 13 bases between. The CDR3 has 16 amino acids. The CDR3: CASSEWGGVMNTEAFF. CDR3 bases: TGTGCCAGCAGTGAATGGGGGGGAGTAATGAACACTGAAGCTTTCTTT.

This clone showed up just a few times. V usage is TRBV10-2 and J usage is TRBJ2-3; 8 bases line up with TRBD2. The germline CDR1 and CDR2 sequences are WSHSY and SAAADI. V shed 4 bases and J 2 bases; nucleotides not matched to a gene: 5. This CDR3 comprises 15 residues. The CDR3 DNA reads TGCGCCAGCAGTGTTGGTAGCGGGGCCACAGATACGCAGTATTTT. Its protein is CASSVGSGATDTQYF.

J is TRBJ1-4 and V is TRBV18; D uncertain. This CDR3 spans 14 amino acids. Trimming took off 1 base at V and 7 bases at J, with 10 bases between the two ends. The germline CDR1 and CDR2 sequences are KGHSH and LQKENI. CDR3 amino acids: CASSPQGGGEKLFF. The CDR3 nucleotides are TGTGCCAGCTCACCACAGGGAGGTGGTGAAAAACTGTTTTTT.

This chain connects TRBV11-2 to TRBJ1-5, with D possibly being TRBD1 (6 bases). The germline V gene encodes CDR1 SGHAT and CDR2 FQNNGV. Trimming removed 1 base from V and 7 bases from J, with 14 bases in between. The length of the CDR3 is 15 residues. CDR3: CASSLGPGVGQPQHF. CDR3 DNA: TGTGCCAGCAGCTTAGGTCCAGGGGTTGGGCAGCCCCAGCATTTT.

The chain is built from TRBV9 and TRBJ2-6, with 8 bases that match TRBD1. The CDR3 contains 19 residues. Germline CDR1 SGDLS, CDR2 YYNGEE. V shed 0 bases and J 1 base; nucleotides not matched to a gene: 9. The CDR3 sequence: CASSVAVGQDFSGANVLTF. Written as DNA, the CDR3 is TGTGCCAGCAGCGTAGCTGTGGGACAGGACTTTTCTGGGGCCAACGTCCTGACTTTC.

The V and J genes are TRBV18 and TRBJ2-1; D is unclear. V was pared by 0 bases and J by 7 bases, with 13 bases between. The CDR3 runs to 15 residues. Germline V gene data show CDR1 as KGHSH and CDR2 as LQKENI. For the CDR3, the DNA is TGTGCCAGCTCACCACCCTTAAGTAGCCATAATGAGCAGTTCTTC. This gives the protein CASSPPLSSHNEQFF.

The chain has TRBV2 and TRBJ2-3, with a possible D match to TRBD1 (6 bases). Germline-derived CDR1 and CDR2 are SNHLY and FYNNEI. Trimming removed 2 bases at V and 0 bases at J, with 21 bases between. This CDR3 contains 19 residues. This CDR3 is CASSETNTGTLSSTDTQYF. In nucleotides, the CDR3 is TGTGCCAGCAGTGAAACAAATACCGGGACACTAAGTAGCACAGATACGCAGTATTTT.

The chain carries TRBV30 and TRBJ2-7, with TRBD2 matching over 11 bases. With 5 bases clipped from V and 4 bases from J, the junction kept 10 bases outside the gene matches. CDR1 and CDR2 (germline): GTSNPN, SVGIG (reference sequence). There are 15 residues in the CDR3. The CDR3 DNA is TGTGCCTGGGAACGTAGCGGGAGGGCCGGGTACGAGCAGTACTTC. Protein sequence: CAWERSGRAGYEQYF.

The chain has TRBV30 and TRBJ1-6, with D tentatively TRBD1 (5 bases). The CDR3 runs 14 residues. Germline V gene sequence: CDR1 GTSNPN, CDR2 SVGIG (reference sequence). Trimming removed 4 bases at V and 5 bases at J, with 12 bases between. Here the CDR3 DNA reads TGTGCCTGGAATACAGGTCCTAATAATTCACCCCTCCACTTT. It yields the protein CAWNTGPNNSPLHF.

The chain carries TRBV19 and TRBJ2-3; D gene ambiguous. Trimming took off 4 bases at V and 4 bases at J, with 9 bases between the two ends. The CDR3 is made up of 13 amino acids. The germline CDR1 and CDR2 sequences are LNHDA and SQIVND (reference sequence). This CDR3 reads CASSTVLADTQYF. DNA for the CDR3: TGTGCCAGTAGTACGGTCCTGGCAGATACGCAGTATTTT.

The chain has TRBV6-5 and TRBJ2-3; D unresolved. V lost 6 bases and J 5 bases, leaving 15 bases between the germline ends. Looked up from germline, CDR1 is MNHEY and CDR2 is SVGAGI. This CDR3 contains 14 residues. The CDR3 is CASSSTPRQDTQYF. The CDR3 coding sequence is TGTGCCAGCAGCTCCACCCCTAGGCAAGATACGCAGTATTTT.

There are a few counts of this clone. The chain carries TRBV2 and TRBJ2-5, with D tentatively TRBD2 (7 bases). Per germline, CDR1 SNHLY and CDR2 FYNNEI. The CDR3 covers 15 residues. Trimming left V 7 bases short and J 2 bases short, with 17 bases between. CDR3 bases: TGTGCCAGCACCGGGATCGGGGGGCCTCAAGAGACCCAGTACTTC. This gives the protein CASTGIGGPQETQYF.

This chain links TRBV5-6 with TRBJ1-2; 9 bases match TRBD1. Per the germline V gene, CDR1 is SGHDT and CDR2 is YYEEEE. The CDR3 has 16 amino acids. With 4 bases clipped from V and 4 bases from J, the junction kept 11 bases outside the gene matches. The CDR3 bases are TGTGCCAGCAGCGAGCGACAGGGGGGGCAGATCTATGGCTACACCTTC. Amino acid sequence: CASSERQGGQIYGYTF.

The rearrangement uses TRBV5-4 and TRBJ1-2; D may be TRBD1 (5 bases). Germline CDR1 reads SGHNT; CDR2 reads YYREEE (reference sequence). Trimming stripped 4 bases from V and 4 bases from J, with 11 bases between. This CDR3 is 13 amino acids long. The chain's CDR3 is CASSPTGGYGYTF. Here the CDR3 DNA reads TGTGCCAGCAGCCCAACCGGGGGCTATGGCTACACCTTC.

V gene TRBV10-3 combines with J gene TRBJ2-5, with D perhaps TRBD1 (5 bases). The DNA end lines up better with TRBJ2-7; the J call may be wrong. Germline assignment: CDR1 ENHRY and CDR2 SYGVKD. The CDR3 contains 16 residues. CDR3: CAISGGGRVNSYEQYF. The CDR3 nucleotides are TGTGCCATCAGTGGGGGCGGACGGGTAAACTCCTACGAGCAGTACTTC.

V and J are TRBV5-6 and TRBJ2-5; 7 bases are shared with TRBD2. CDR1 is SGHDT, CDR2 YYEEEE, per germline. This CDR3 has 13 residues. Trimming cost V 4 bases and J 4 bases; bases outside gene matches: 4. CDR3 in DNA: TGTGCCAGCAGCCTTCCGGGAGGAGAGACCCAGTACTTC. Its translation: CASSLPGGETQYF.

The chain joins TRBV9 to TRBJ2-2; maybe TRBD2 (7 bases). This CDR3 region has 17 residues. Trimming pared 0 bases from V and 3 bases from J, leaving 15 bases between. Germline V gene data show CDR1 as SGDLS and CDR2 as YYNGEE. CDR3 sequence (DNA): TGTGCCAGCAGCGTAGGTTGGGGGGGCAGGGACACCGGGGAGCTGTTTTTT. This sequence encodes CASSVGWGGRDTGELFF.

The rearrangement joins TRBV19 to TRBJ1-5; 8 bases fit TRBD1. V shed 3 bases, J shed 6 bases, and the junction held 4 bases outside the gene matches. The CDR3 length is 14 residues. CDR1 LNHDA and CDR2 SQIVND come from the germline V gene (reference sequence). The CDR3 loop reads CASSMRGQAQPQHF. In DNA, the CDR3 is TGTGCCAGTAGTATGAGGGGACAGGCTCAGCCCCAGCATTTT.

A few counts support this clone. Given the absence of the conserved phenylalanine or tryptophan at the CDR3 end, a read error is likely. The chain couples TRBV7-2 to TRBJ2-4, with D possibly matching TRBD1 (6 bases). Germline loops: CDR1 SGHTA, CDR2 FQGNSA. This CDR3 spans 15 amino acids. V lost 4 bases and J lost 6, with 16 bases in between. In nucleotides, the CDR3 is TGTGCCAGCAGCTCACCGGGACACGGGTTAAACATTCAGTACGTC. Translated: CASSSPGHGLNIQYV.